This TCR beta chain derives from a study of cytomegalovirus exposure and HLA in healthy donors. The wider study: Genotyping of under 500 donors showed that 80% to 85% belonged to the Caucasian-associated ancestry cluster.

Both 60 Vbeta primers and 13 Jbeta primers went into the PCR. Clones were sequenced by immunoSEQ multiplex PCR, and TCRdb holds only the in-frame ones, with some missing. This sample yields roughly 160,000 clones, of which about four fifths are seen a single time; less than 3% belongs to the top ten. Overall study findings and caveats: Reports credit the classifier with highly specific, highly sensitive diagnosis of cytomegalovirus status.

On this clone itself: What it recognizes is unknown.

Sequenced sample: PBMCs. This clonotype originated in a male donor in good health and CMV-seronegative.

The CDR3 region is CASSPNRGGAYEQYF. The CDR3 DNA sequence: TGTGCCAGCTCACCGAATCGCGGGGGGGCGTACGAGCAGTACTTC. The J gene is TRBJ2-7, the V gene TRBV18; 9 bases are shared with TRBD2. The germline V gene encodes CDR1 KGHSH and CDR2 LQKENI. The CDR3 loop spans 15 amino acids. J lost 4 bases, V lost 3 bases, and 7 bases had no gene match.